Presented here are 17 T cell receptor beta chains from one specimen sequenced in a study of cytomegalovirus exposure and HLA in healthy donors. PCR involved 60 Vbeta and 13 Jbeta primers. Assay used: immunoSEQ multiplex PCR; TCRdb lists only in-frame clones, some missing. The data hold 150,000 to 200,000 clones, with 78% observed a single time. Sequencing was carried out using PBMCs. Every receptor here comes from a woman aged 25 to 45 in good health and CMV-seropositive.

The chain has TRBV5-8 and TRBJ2-5; TRBD2 might be the D (6 bases). The ends were cut back, 4 bases at V and 5 bases at J, with 18 bases in the middle. CDR3 length: 15 amino acids. CDR1 SGHTS and CDR2 YDEGEE come from the germline V gene. The CDR3 sequence: CASSPYSGFEETQYF. DNA of the CDR3: TGTGCCAGCAGCCCCTATAGCGGATTCGAGGAGACCCAGTACTTC.

The rearrangement joins TRBV9 to TRBJ2-7, with 7 bases aligning to TRBD2. Trimming removed 2 bases from V and 3 bases from J; junction bases left unmatched: 8. Per germline, CDR1 SGDLS and CDR2 YYNGEE. This CDR3 has 15 amino acids. The chain's CDR3 is CASSVSTSAIYEQYF. In DNA form, the CDR3 reads TGTGCCAGCAGCGTGTCAACTAGCGCGATCTACGAGCAGTACTTC.

This chain links TRBV20-1 with TRBJ1-2; 7 nucleotides align to TRBD1. Looked up from germline, CDR1 is DFQATT and CDR2 is SNEGSKA (reference sequence). The CDR3 runs 11 residues. CDR3 sequence reads: CNPNRGNGYTF. Written as DNA, the CDR3 is TGCAACCCCAACAGGGGAAATGGCTACACCTTC.

The rearrangement uses TRBV4-1 and TRBJ2-7, with D possibly being TRBD2 (7 bases). CDR3 length equals 16 residues. Trimming left V 5 bases short and J 4 bases short, with 21 bases between. CDR1 MGHRA and CDR2 YSYEKL come from the germline V gene. In DNA form, the CDR3 reads TGCGCCAGCAGCTCATTGACGGGGGGCTCGGGGTACGAGCAGTACTTC. Residues: CASSSLTGGSGYEQYF.

This chain connects TRBV27 to TRBJ2-5; perhaps TRBD2 as D (6 bases). V was cut by 2 bases and J by 4 bases, with 11 bases left in between. Germline loops: CDR1 MNHEY, CDR2 SMNVEV (reference sequence). CDR3 length equals 14 residues. The CDR3 DNA follows: TGTGCCAGCAGTTTAAGTAGGAGGGGAGAGACCCAGTACTTC. This gives the protein CASSLSRRGETQYF.

The chain carries TRBV11-2 and TRBJ1-2; D not certain. The CDR3 contains 13 residues. Germline CDR1 SGHAT, CDR2 FQNNGV. V shed 1 base and J shed 8 bases, with 11 bases lying between them. CDR3 sequence reads: CASSLVGQPGYTF. CDR3 coding DNA: TGTGCCAGCAGCTTAGTTGGGCAGCCGGGCTACACCTTC.

This clone was counted between two and nine times. The V gene is TRBV28, the J gene TRBJ1-5, with a weak D call TRBD1 (6 bases). Germline assignment: CDR1 MDHEN and CDR2 SYDVKM. There are 13 residues in the CDR3. Trimming took 6 bases from V and 4 from J, leaving 10 bases between them. CDR3 residues: CASRPQGNQPQHF. For the CDR3, the DNA is TGTGCCAGCAGGCCACAGGGTAATCAGCCCCAGCATTTT.

The chain joins TRBV2 to TRBJ1-6; 7 positions agree with TRBD1. Trimming took 6 bases from V and 9 from J; bases not matched to a gene: 8. Germline-derived CDR1 and CDR2 are SNHLY and FYNNEI. This CDR3 spans 14 amino acids. The CDR3 sequence is CASRGDSGSSPLHF. The CDR3 DNA sequence: TGTGCCAGCAGGGGGGACAGCGGGAGTTCACCCCTCCACTTT. Full variable domain (outside the CDR3, taken from reference TRBV2 and TRBJ1-6): EPEVTQTPSHQVTQMGQEVILRCVPISNHLYFYWYRQILGQKVEFLVSFYNNEISEKSEIFDDQFSVERPDGSNFTLKIRSTKLEDSAMYFCASRGDSGSSPLHFGNGTRLTVT.

This clone was detected only a few times. The chain combines TRBV28 with TRBJ1-1; D gene uncertain. The V end was cut by 5 bases, the J end by 6 bases, with 13 bases between. The CDR3 consists of 13 residues. Per the germline V gene, CDR1 is MDHEN and CDR2 is SYDVKM. This chain's CDR3 is CASSVRGQSEAFF. The CDR3, as DNA: TGTGCCAGCAGTGTACGGGGTCAATCTGAAGCTTTCTTT.

The chain employs TRBV6-5 and TRBJ2-2; TRBD2 matches at 11 bases. Germline trimming cut 6 bases from V and 2 bases from J; bases unmatched to any gene: 2. Germline CDR1 and CDR2: MNHEY and SVGAGI. The CDR3 spans 15 residues. The CDR3 sequence: CASSRLAGNTGELFF. CDR3 in DNA: TGTGCCAGCAGCCGACTAGCGGGAAACACCGGGGAGCTGTTTTTT.

DNA of the CDR3: TGTGCCAGCTCACCAACTAGCGGGAGTTACAATGAGCAGTTCTTC. Its translation is CASSPTSGSYNEQFF. The chain combines TRBV18 with TRBJ2-1; 11 bases map to TRBD2. Germline trimming cut 2 bases from V and 4 bases from J; bases unmatched to any gene: 1. Germline CDR1 is KGHSH and CDR2 is LQKENI. This CDR3 region has 15 residues.

The V call is TRBV29-1, the J call TRBJ2-3, with D possibly matching TRBD2 (5 bases). The CDR3 extends over 14 amino acids. Trimming left V 1 base short and J 4 bases short, with 12 bases between. CDR1 SQVTM and CDR2 ANQGSEA come from the germline V gene. The CDR3 coding sequence is TGCAGCGTTGAAGTAAACCCACTAGCAGATACGCAGTATTTT. Its protein is CSVEVNPLADTQYF.

This chain joins TRBV9 and TRBJ2-7, with D hard to call. Germline V gene lookup returns CDR1 SGDLS and CDR2 YYNGEE. V lost 0 bases and J lost 1, with 5 bases in between. The CDR3 loop spans 13 amino acids. CDR3 amino acids: CASSVGGSYEQYF. CDR3 DNA sequence: TGTGCCAGCAGCGTAGGCGGATCCTACGAGCAGTACTTC.

The chain is built from TRBV23-1 and TRBJ1-5; 7 nucleotides agree with TRBD1. TRBV23-1 is an open reading frame whose function is uncertain. V trimming: 6 bases; J trimming: 4 bases; junction bases outside the gene matches: 6. This CDR3 is built from 14 residues. The CDR3 reads CASSLKTGNQPQHF. CDR3 nucleotides: TGCGCCAGCAGCCTCAAGACAGGGAATCAGCCCCAGCATTTT.

The rearrangement uses TRBV6-5 and TRBJ2-7, with TRBD1 matching 7 bases. Trimming removed 2 bases from V and 2 bases from J; junction bases left unmatched: 0. CDR3 length: 13 amino acids. Per the germline V gene, CDR1 is MNHEY and CDR2 is SVGAGI. The CDR3 reads CASSYRGPYEQYF. CDR3 DNA: TGTGCCAGCAGTTACAGGGGGCCCTACGAGCAGTACTTC.

The J gene is TRBJ1-2, the V gene TRBV7-6, with D possibly TRBD1 on 6 matching bases. Germline CDR1 SGHVS, CDR2 FNYEAQ. CDR3 length equals 13 residues. The V end lost 2 bases, the J end lost 3 bases, and 7 bases lay between the germline ends. CDR3 sequence (DNA): TGTGCCAGCAGCTTATCAGGGGACTATGGCTACACCTTC. Protein: CASSLSGDYGYTF.

V gene TRBV28 combines with J gene TRBJ1-1; 8 bases agree with TRBD1. J gave up 4 bases and V 6 bases, and 10 bases lay outside the gene matches. The germline CDR1 and CDR2 sequences are MDHEN and SYDVKM. The CDR3 is 15 amino acids. The CDR3 loop is CASRKKDREITEAFF. In DNA form, the CDR3 reads TGTGCCAGCAGAAAGAAGGACAGGGAAATCACTGAAGCTTTCTTT.